The 10 T cell receptor beta chains in this list originate from one sample, sequenced in a study of CD8+ T cells in alopecia areata. Sequencing relied on a cDNA template that was reverse transcribed from extracted RNA. Method: immunoSEQ multiplex PCR; TCRdb's copy keeps in-frame clones and lacks some. The table lists 100,000 to 120,000 clones, 50% to 60% of them singletons. Sequencing was carried out using NKG2D-low CD8+ T cells sorted from blood. These receptors were obtained from a human donor with alopecia areata.

This chain links TRBV19 with TRBJ2-1, with D unresolved. CDR1 and CDR2 from the germline V gene are LNHDA and SQIVND (reference sequence). V was trimmed by 5 bases and J by 0 bases, leaving 2 bases between them. The CDR3 consists of 12 residues. In nucleotides, the CDR3 is TGTGCCAGTAGTGCCTCCTACAATGAGCAGTTCTTC. Its protein product is CASSASYNEQFF.

The genes are TRBV9 and TRBJ2-3; maybe TRBD1 (5 bases). The CDR3 sequence is 14 residues long. Germline CDR1 and CDR2: SGDLS and YYNGEE. V was trimmed by 2 bases and J by 4 bases, leaving 11 bases between them. The CDR3 DNA reads as TGTGCCAGCAGCGTGTCGGACACGTCAGATACGCAGTATTTT. It yields the protein CASSVSDTSDTQYF.

J is TRBJ2-1 and V is TRBV7-9; 8 bases agree with TRBD1. The CDR3 length is 15 residues. From germline, CDR1 is SEHNR and CDR2 FQNEAQ (reference sequence). V shed 5 bases, J shed 4 bases, and the junction held 7 bases outside the gene matches. The CDR3 loop reads CASSPADRGYNEQFF. The CDR3 coding sequence is TGTGCCAGCAGCCCTGCTGACAGGGGTTACAATGAGCAGTTCTTC.

This rearrangement joins TRBV25-1 to TRBJ2-2; D remains ambiguous. The CDR3 has 11 residues. Germline-derived CDR1 and CDR2 are MGHDK and SYGVNS. Trimming pared 3 bases from V and 10 bases from J, leaving 6 bases between. CDR3 nucleotides: TGTGCCAGCAGTGATTTCGAGGAGCTGTTTTTT. The encoded protein is CASSDFEELFF.

V is TRBV19 and J is TRBJ1-4; D gene unclear. Germline-derived CDR1 and CDR2 are LNHDA and SQIVND (reference sequence). The CDR3 is made up of 15 amino acids. Trimming left V 7 bases short and J 4 bases short, with 16 bases between. CDR3 nucleotide sequence: TGTGCCAGTACTCTCCGCAGGACGATTAATGAAAAACTGTTTTTT. The encoded protein is CASTLRRTINEKLFF.

This chain connects TRBV14 to TRBJ2-2, with D perhaps matching TRBD1 or TRBD2 (5 bases each). V lost 1 base to trimming and J lost 7 bases, with 22 bases between them. Germline CDR1 is SGHDN and CDR2 is FVKESK. This CDR3 comprises 18 residues. The CDR3 DNA follows: TGTGCCAGCAGCCAAGGGGGCACGGGACCCCAGCGATTCGGGGAGCTGTTTTTT. This sequence encodes CASSQGGTGPQRFGELFF.

This clone was counted only a few times. This chain links TRBV6-1 with TRBJ2-3; D gene uncertain. CDR3 length: 15 amino acids. Germline CDR1 and CDR2: MNHNS and SASEGT. The germline V and J ends were trimmed by 1 base and 0 bases, with 8 bases remaining between them. CDR3 coding DNA: TGTGCCAGCAGTGAAGGGGTAACTAGCACAGATACGCAGTATTTT. Its protein is CASSEGVTSTDTQYF.

The rearrangement uses TRBV7-3 and TRBJ1-2; the D gene is possibly TRBD1 (5 bases). Germline V gene data show CDR1 as SGHTA and CDR2 as FQGTGA. The CDR3 runs 13 residues. Trimming pared 5 bases from V and 9 bases from J, leaving 16 bases between. CDR3 protein: CASSEGAEGSYTF. CDR3 nucleotide sequence: TGTGCCAGCAGCGAAGGAGCGGAGGGGAGCTACACCTTC. Variable domain in full (rest from reference TRBV7-3 and TRBJ1-2): GAGVSQTPSNKVTEKGKYVELRCDPISGHTALYWYRQSLGQGPEFLIYFQGTGAADDSGLPNDRFFAVRPEGSVSTLKIQRTERGDSAVYLCASSEGAEGSYTFGSGTRLTVV.

This clone was counted a single time. The rearrangement joins TRBV6-6 to TRBJ1-2, with D possibly TRBD1 on 6 matching bases. Germline V gives CDR1 MNHNY, CDR2 SVGAGI (reference sequence). This CDR3 is built from 16 residues. V was shortened by 2 bases and J by 6 bases, with 19 bases between the two germline ends. This CDR3 is CASSYPTGLGADGYTF. In DNA form, the CDR3 reads TGTGCCAGCAGTTACCCAACAGGGCTTGGGGCCGATGGCTACACCTTC.

This clone showed up just a few times. The genes are TRBV29-1 and TRBJ2-1; D gene uncertain. The CDR3 sequence is 15 residues long. The V and J ends lost 4 bases and 0 bases respectively, with 13 bases between them. The V gene's germline CDR1 is SQVTM and CDR2 ANQGSEA. The CDR3 here is CSVVDPLHSYNEQFF. The CDR3 DNA follows: TGCAGCGTTGTCGATCCACTCCACTCCTACAATGAGCAGTTCTTC.